What follows are 14 T cell receptor beta chains derived from one specimen sequenced in a study of cytomegalovirus exposure and HLA in healthy donors. Profiling relied on immunoSEQ multiplex PCR, and the TCRdb table lists in-frame clones only, not all of them. Among about 130,000 clones listed, 70% to 85% were seen once. The sequencing sample was made of PBMCs. These receptors all come from a man aged 25-45 years in good health and CMV-seropositive.

This clone was detected once. The chain joins TRBV29-1 to TRBJ2-5, with 12 bases fitting TRBD1. There are 12 residues in the CDR3. V gave up 8 bases and J gave up 14 bases; unmatched junction bases: 12. Germline V CDR1 and CDR2: SQVTM, ANQGSEA. CDR3 sequence (DNA): TGCAGCTCCGGGACAGGGGGCAAGAGGACCTACTTC. Protein: CSSGTGGKRTYF.

V is TRBV10-1 and J is TRBJ2-7; 8 nucleotides agree with TRBD1. The CDR3 runs to 18 residues. V lost 0 bases, J lost 1 base, and 11 bases stayed unmatched. CDR1 is WNHNN and CDR2 is SYGVQD in the germline V gene (reference sequence). The CDR3 region is CASSESTRYGDRSYEQYF. For the CDR3, the DNA is TGCGCCAGCAGTGAGTCGACTCGGTACGGGGACAGGTCCTACGAGCAGTACTTC.

The rearrangement links TRBV30 to TRBJ2-3; possibly TRBD1 for D (5 bases). The germline V and J ends were trimmed by 5 bases and 13 bases, with 16 bases remaining between them. The CDR3 consists of 11 residues. Germline CDR1 is GTSNPN and CDR2 is SVGIG (reference sequence). The CDR3 DNA reads as TGTGCCTGGGGGGCGTATCCCGTGAAGTATTTT. Its protein is CAWGAYPVKYF.

A remark on this clone: This sample also contains other DNA sequences that code for the same CDR3. The rearrangement uses TRBV5-1 and TRBJ1-2; D gene ambiguous. The V end lost 0 bases, the J end lost 5 bases, and 5 bases lay between the germline ends. This CDR3 is built from 12 residues. Germline V CDR1 and CDR2: SGHRS, YFSETQ. In DNA, the CDR3 is TGCGCCAGCAGCTTGGACGGGTATGGCTACACCTTC. This sequence encodes CASSLDGYGYTF.

The J gene is TRBJ2-1, the V gene TRBV2; 8 bases align to TRBD2. Trimming removed 4 bases from V and 0 bases from J; junction bases left unmatched: 5. Germline V gives CDR1 SNHLY, CDR2 FYNNEI. This CDR3 region has 16 residues. The CDR3 here is CASSGTSRSSYNEQFF. CDR3 nucleotide sequence: TGTGCCAGCAGTGGGACTAGCAGGAGCTCCTACAATGAGCAGTTCTTC.

The genes are TRBV9 and TRBJ2-2; TRBD2 might be the D (6 bases). The CDR3 contains 13 residues. Germline V gene lookup returns CDR1 SGDLS and CDR2 YYNGEE. The ends were cut back, 10 bases at V and 6 bases at J, with 16 bases in the middle. The CDR3 here is CAANTAGSGELFF. The CDR3 nucleotides read TGTGCCGCAAATACGGCGGGGTCCGGGGAGCTGTTTTTT.

Here the CDR3 DNA reads TGTGCCAGTAGCCGGACTAGCGGTAGCACAGATACGCAGTATTTT. Protein sequence: CASSRTSGSTDTQYF. V and J are TRBV19 and TRBJ2-3; 10 nucleotides line up with TRBD2. V dropped 6 bases and J dropped 0; count of bases not matched to a gene: 3. CDR3 size: 15 residues. Germline values: CDR1 LNHDA, CDR2 SQIVND (reference sequence).

V usage is TRBV6-6 and J usage is TRBJ1-5; no firm D call. The CDR3 is 12 residues long. CDR1 and CDR2 from the germline V gene are MNHNY and SVGAGI (reference sequence). The V and J ends lost 0 bases and 8 bases respectively, with 5 bases between them. For the CDR3, the DNA is TGTGCCAGCAGTTACTCACTCAAGCCCCAGCATTTT. Translation: CASSYSLKPQHF.

The chain links TRBV5-6 to TRBJ2-5, with TRBD2 matching 9 bases. Per germline, CDR1 SGHDT and CDR2 YYEEEE. The trim removed 6 bases at V and 2 bases at J, leaving 17 bases unmatched. This CDR3 spans 18 amino acids. The CDR3 nucleotides are TGTGCCAGCACCCGGAGGGGGGTACTAGCGGGTGAACAAGAGACCCAGTACTTC. Translation: CASTRRGVLAGEQETQYF.

The CDR3 nucleotides read TGTGCCAGCAGCGCAAATAGGGGCACTGAAGCTTTCTTT. As protein: CASSANRGTEAFF. V usage is TRBV9 and J usage is TRBJ1-1; D perhaps matches TRBD1 (5 bases). Germline-derived CDR1 and CDR2 are SGDLS and YYNGEE. CDR3 length equals 13 residues. Trimming stripped 3 bases from V and 4 bases from J, with 10 bases between. Complete variable domain (other parts from reference TRBV9 and TRBJ1-1): DSGVTQTPKHLITATGQRVTLRCSPRSGDLSVYWYQQSLDQGLQFLIQYYNGEERAKGNILERFSAQQFPDLHSELNLSSLELGDSALYFCASSANRGTEAFFGQGTRLTVV.

This chain joins TRBV30 and TRBJ2-2; D is perhaps TRBD2 (5 bases). The germline gives CDR1 GTSNPN, CDR2 SVGIG (reference sequence). V gave up 1 base and J gave up 7 bases, with 10 bases separating them. There are 13 residues in the CDR3. The CDR3 DNA reads as TGTGCCTGGAGTGATACCCGGGGCGGGGAGCTGTTTTTT. It translates to CAWSDTRGGELFF.

The chain has TRBV5-1 and TRBJ2-1; TRBD2 aligns across 10 bases. This CDR3 has 17 residues. V shed 0 bases, J shed 6 bases, and the junction held 9 bases outside the gene matches. Germline V gives CDR1 SGHRS, CDR2 YFSETQ. CDR3 region: CASSLAIAGGGGNEQFF. The CDR3 DNA reads TGCGCCAGCAGCTTGGCTATAGCGGGGGGAGGTGGCAATGAGCAGTTCTTC.

The chain uses TRBV5-6 and TRBJ1-2; D might be TRBD1 (5 bases). Trimming stripped 4 bases from V and 4 bases from J, with 20 bases between. Germline V CDR1 and CDR2: SGHDT, YYEEEE. The CDR3 is 16 amino acids. DNA of the CDR3: TGTGCCAGCAGCGGGGGGGGACGGGCTAAACCCTATGGCTACACCTTC. Encoded protein: CASSGGGRAKPYGYTF.

The rearrangement links TRBV10-1 to TRBJ2-7, with TRBD1 matching 8 bases. CDR1 is WNHNN, CDR2 SYGVQD, per germline (reference sequence). This CDR3 has 14 residues. V was pared by 11 bases and J by 6 bases, with 15 bases of the junction left unmatched. The CDR3 DNA sequence: TGCGCCTCCTCAACCGGGACAGGAATGGGCGAGCAGTACTTC. It is translated as CASSTGTGMGEQYF.